One T cell receptor beta chain is described in this entry. The target antigen is unknown. Samples underwent the assay at deep level. Every subset's genomic DNA went evenly onto several immunoSEQ plates. Sequencing used immunoSEQ multiplex PCR; TCRdb keeps in-frame clones, though not all of them. The sample has roughly 400,000 clones; around 96% are singletons. The CDR3 has 15 amino acids. Trimming at V came to 1 base and at J to 6 bases, leaving 6 bases not matched to a gene. Germline CDR1 is LNHDA and CDR2 is SQIVND (reference sequence). This sample is drawn from a study of shared clonotypes between healthy human individuals. Points from the study as a whole: Unshared clonotypes carried lower generation probabilities than those common to all four donors. Larger estimated richness was generally recorded for naive subsets relative to memory subsets.

This sequence joins TRBV19 and TRBJ2-1, with 7 bases matching TRBD2. This TCR came from a man aged 30-40 years in good health. Specimen: memory CD8+ T cells sorted from blood. As to subset: CD45RO+ cells pooled with CCR7-negative TemRA cells. The CDR3 sequence: CASSIGRLAANEQFF. The CDR3 nucleotides read TGTGCCAGTAGTATAGGTCGTCTAGCGGCCAATGAGCAGTTCTTC. The full variable domain, with the rest looked up from reference TRBV19 and TRBJ2-1, is DGGITQSPKYLFRKEGQNVTLSCEQNLNHDAMYWYRQDPGQGLRLIYYSQIVNDFQKGDIAEGYSVSREKKESFPLTVTSAQKNPTAFYLCASSIGRLAANEQFFGPGTRLTVL.